These T cell receptor beta chains were read from a single sample in a study of T cell repertoires in cytomegalovirus infection. These receptors have no identified antigens. TCRdb reprocessed the reads with MiXCR, giving one entry per CDR3 protein. The sample includes hundreds of thousands of distinct CDR3 sequences, roughly a third of them seen just once. The sequences come from cultured PBMCs, collected from culture after CMV antigen stimulation. These receptor sequences come from a human donor in good health (CMV status not recorded). Some clones in this sample may be carry-over from other donors' samples. CDR3s include the opening cysteine and the closing phenylalanine or tryptophan. The order of the fields is J gene, V gene, clone size, D gene, CDR3 DNA, CDR3 protein. A D gene is named only where the DNA matches it firmly. Expanded clones are given a class, and other clones once, few, many or no size at all.

J gene: TRBJ1-6
V gene: TRBV7-6
clone size: few
D gene: NA
CDR3 DNA: TGTGCCAGCAGCTTAGTTGGGGGCCTGGGATCACCCCTCCACTTT
CDR3 protein: CASSLVGGLGSPLHF

J gene: TRBJ1-4
V gene: TRBV7-4
clone size: NA
D gene: NA
CDR3 DNA: TGTGCCACCAGCCCTGCAAGATCGGGGGCGACTAATGAAAAACTGTTTTTT
CDR3 protein: CATSPARSGATNEKLFF

J gene: TRBJ1-1
V gene: TRBV5-4
clone size: NA
D gene: NA
CDR3 DNA: TGTGCCAGCAGGCCAAACGGGCATTTTGAAGCTTTCTTT
CDR3 protein: CASRPNGHFEAFF

J gene: TRBJ2-1
V gene: TRBV19
clone size: NA
D gene: NA
CDR3 DNA: TGTGCCAGTAAAATAGACTGGACCTACAATGAGCAGTTCTTC
CDR3 protein: CASKIDWTYNEQFF

J gene: TRBJ2-7
V gene: TRBV28
clone size: NA
D gene: TRBD1
CDR3 DNA: TGTGCCAGCAGTATACCTCGACAGGGCGAGCAGTACTTC
CDR3 protein: CASSIPRQGEQYF

J gene: TRBJ1-1
V gene: TRBV24-1
clone size: once
D gene: NA
CDR3 DNA: TGTGCCACCAGTGATGTGAGTGGTGAAGCTTTCTTT
CDR3 protein: CATSDVSGEAFF

J gene: TRBJ1-1
V gene: TRBV7-9
clone size: NA
D gene: NA
CDR3 DNA: TGTGCCAGCAGCTTAGCACTTCAGGGGACTGAAGCTTTCTTT
CDR3 protein: CASSLALQGTEAFF

J gene: TRBJ2-1
V gene: TRBV6-5
clone size: few
D gene: NA
CDR3 DNA: TGTGCCAGCAGGAAAACGACCGGGACTCATGAGCAGTTCTTC
CDR3 protein: CASRKTTGTHEQFF

J gene: TRBJ2-1
V gene: TRBV4-2
clone size: NA
D gene: TRBD2
CDR3 DNA: TGTGCCAGCAGCCCGGGACTAGCGAGGCACAATGAGCAGTTCTTC
CDR3 protein: CASSPGLARHNEQFF

J gene: TRBJ2-1
V gene: TRBV7-2
clone size: NA
D gene: TRBD2
CDR3 DNA: TGTGCCAGCAGCTTATGGGAGGGAACCTACAATGAGCAGTTCTTC
CDR3 protein: CASSLWEGTYNEQFF

J gene: TRBJ2-1
V gene: TRBV7-8
clone size: many
D gene: TRBD2
CDR3 DNA: TGTGCCAGCAGCTTATCGCTAGCGGGAGGGTTTGAGCAGTTCTTC
CDR3 protein: CASSLSLAGGFEQFF

J gene: TRBJ2-7
V gene: TRBV19
clone size: few
D gene: TRBD1
CDR3 DNA: TGTGCCAGTAGCTCACCGGGACAGGGTTCCTCCTACGAGCAGTACTTC
CDR3 protein: CASSSPGQGSSYEQYF

J gene: TRBJ1-5
V gene: TRBV6-1
clone size: NA
D gene: NA
CDR3 DNA: TGTGCCAGCAGTGAAGCAAGGCCAGCTCGTGGGTTTCAGCCCCAGCATTTT
CDR3 protein: CASSEARPARGFQPQHF

J gene: TRBJ2-7
V gene: TRBV12-3/TRBV12-4
clone size: few
D gene: TRBD1
CDR3 DNA: TGTGCCAGCAGCAGAGCCGGGACAGGGGACGAGCAGTACTTC
CDR3 protein: CASSRAGTGDEQYF

J gene: TRBJ2-3
V gene: TRBV11-3
clone size: NA
D gene: TRBD2
CDR3 DNA: TGTGCCAGCAGCGCTGGACTAGCGGGGGCCTCTTTAAGCACAGATACGCAGTATTTT
CDR3 protein: CASSAGLAGASLSTDTQYF

J gene: TRBJ1-2
V gene: TRBV12-3/TRBV12-4
clone size: NA
D gene: NA
CDR3 DNA: TGTGCCAGCAGTTCCAGGGGAGATGGCTACACCTTC
CDR3 protein: CASSSRGDGYTF

J gene: TRBJ2-3
V gene: TRBV10-3
clone size: NA
D gene: NA
CDR3 DNA: TGTGCCATCAGTGGAGGGCTAGTGTCTTTCACAGATACGCAGTATTTT
CDR3 protein: CAISGGLVSFTDTQYF

J gene: TRBJ1-6
V gene: TRBV28
clone size: NA
D gene: NA
CDR3 DNA: TGTGCCAGCGGGGGGGTGTCCTATAATTCACCCCTCCACTTT
CDR3 protein: CASGGVSYNSPLHF

J gene: TRBJ2-5
V gene: TRBV12-3/TRBV12-4
clone size: NA
D gene: NA
CDR3 DNA: TGTGCCAGCAGTTCCAGGCCCCCTCAGGAGACCCAGTACTTC
CDR3 protein: CASSSRPPQETQYF

J gene: TRBJ2-3
V gene: TRBV5-1
clone size: few
D gene: NA
CDR3 DNA: TGCGCCAGCAGCGTAGACAGAGTCGATACGCAGTATTTT
CDR3 protein: CASSVDRVDTQYF

J gene: TRBJ1-5
V gene: TRBV7-8
clone size: many
D gene: TRBD1
CDR3 DNA: TGTGCCAGCAGCTTAATCGACCGTACAGGGGGGAGCAATCAGCCCCAGCATTTT
CDR3 protein: CASSLIDRTGGSNQPQHF

J gene: TRBJ2-3
V gene: TRBV19
clone size: few
D gene: NA
CDR3 DNA: TGTGCCAGTAGTATAGGACTCCTTAGCACAGATACGCAGTATTTT
CDR3 protein: CASSIGLLSTDTQYF

J gene: TRBJ2-5
V gene: TRBV7-2
clone size: NA
D gene: NA
CDR3 DNA: TGTGCCAGCAGCTTAAAATTTTCCCAGACCCAGTACTTC
CDR3 protein: CASSLKFSQTQYF

J gene: TRBJ2-7
V gene: TRBV7-6
clone size: NA
D gene: TRBD1
CDR3 DNA: TGTGCCAGCAGCTTAAAGGGGGCCGAGCAGTACTTC
CDR3 protein: CASSLKGAEQYF

J gene: TRBJ2-5
V gene: TRBV7-2
clone size: once
D gene: NA
CDR3 DNA: TGTGCCAGCACACTGGGAGGACGAAAGACCCAGTACTTC
CDR3 protein: CASTLGGRKTQYF

J gene: TRBJ1-5
V gene: TRBV7-2
clone size: NA
D gene: TRBD1
CDR3 DNA: TGTGCCAGCAGCTTATCAGAGGGACAGCGTCAGATCCTGGATCAGCCCCAGCATTTT
CDR3 protein: CASSLSEGQRQILDQPQHF

J gene: TRBJ1-1
V gene: TRBV7-2
clone size: few
D gene: TRBD1
CDR3 DNA: TGTGCCAGCAGTCGGGACAGGGCCATTGAAGCTTTCTTT
CDR3 protein: CASSRDRAIEAFF

J gene: TRBJ1-4
V gene: TRBV3-1
clone size: few
D gene: NA
CDR3 DNA: TGTGCCAGCAGCCCACAACTCGGACATGGAACTAATGAAAAACTGTTTTTT
CDR3 protein: CASSPQLGHGTNEKLFF

J gene: TRBJ1-5
V gene: TRBV7-2
clone size: many
D gene: NA
CDR3 DNA: TGTGCCAGCAGCTTGAATCTTTGGGGGAGCAATCAGCCCCAGCATTTT
CDR3 protein: CASSLNLWGSNQPQHF

J gene: TRBJ2-7
V gene: TRBV7-8
clone size: NA
D gene: NA
CDR3 DNA: TGTGCCAGCACCTCCAACCCAGGGGCCGAGCAGTACTTC
CDR3 protein: CASTSNPGAEQYF

J gene: TRBJ2-5
V gene: TRBV14
clone size: NA
D gene: NA
CDR3 DNA: TGTGCCAGCAGCGGACGGGTGGGAGAGACCCAGTACTTC
CDR3 protein: CASSGRVGETQYF

J gene: TRBJ1-1
V gene: TRBV28
clone size: few
D gene: NA
CDR3 DNA: TGTGCCAGCAGTCTTAGGGCGGGGGCTGGTATAGCTTTCTTT
CDR3 protein: CASSLRAGAGIAFF

J gene: TRBJ1-5
V gene: TRBV12-3/TRBV12-4
clone size: few
D gene: TRBD1
CDR3 DNA: TGTGCCAGCAGTTTTTCCGGGACAGGGTTGGAGCCCCAGCATTTT
CDR3 protein: CASSFSGTGLEPQHF

J gene: TRBJ2-2
V gene: TRBV28
clone size: NA
D gene: NA
CDR3 DNA: TGTGCCAGCAGTTCCCCTTCTCGGGAGCTGTTTTTT
CDR3 protein: CASSSPSRELFF

J gene: TRBJ2-5
V gene: TRBV7-2
clone size: many
D gene: TRBD2
CDR3 DNA: TGTGCCAGCAGCTTAGAGCGGTTACCGCTAGCGGGAGGATGGGAGACCCAGTACTTC
CDR3 protein: CASSLERLPLAGGWETQYF

J gene: TRBJ1-1
V gene: TRBV14
clone size: NA
D gene: TRBD1
CDR3 DNA: TGTGCCAGCAGCCACGTGGGACAGACAATTGAAGCTTTCTTT
CDR3 protein: CASSHVGQTIEAFF

J gene: TRBJ1-5
V gene: TRBV19
clone size: NA
D gene: NA
CDR3 DNA: TGTGCCAGTAGTTTGCAGGGGTCTAGCAATCAGCCCCAGCATTTT
CDR3 protein: CASSLQGSSNQPQHF

J gene: TRBJ2-4
V gene: TRBV7-2
clone size: few
D gene: NA
CDR3 DNA: TGTGCCAGCAGCTCCGGGATTCATAACATTCAGTACTTC
CDR3 protein: CASSSGIHNIQYF

J gene: TRBJ1-5
V gene: TRBV19
clone size: NA
D gene: NA
CDR3 DNA: TGTGCCAGTAGTATGATGGGGAATCAGCCCCAGCATTTT
CDR3 protein: CASSMMGNQPQHF

J gene: TRBJ2-5
V gene: TRBV19
clone size: NA
D gene: TRBD1
CDR3 DNA: TGTGCCAGTAGTGGGGACAGGCAAGAGACCCAGTACTTC
CDR3 protein: CASSGDRQETQYF

J gene: TRBJ1-1
V gene: TRBV7-2
clone size: many
D gene: TRBD1
CDR3 DNA: TGTGCCAGCAGGACAGGGCCCATGAACACTGAAGCTTTCTTT
CDR3 protein: CASRTGPMNTEAFF

J gene: TRBJ2-5
V gene: TRBV20-1
clone size: few
D gene: TRBD2
CDR3 DNA: TGCAGTGCTAGGTCCCCGGGAGGCGGAGAGACCCAGTACTTC
CDR3 protein: CSARSPGGGETQYF

J gene: TRBJ1-2
V gene: TRBV7-2
clone size: many
D gene: NA
CDR3 DNA: TGTGCCAGCAGCCCGGACACAGGGCGTGGCTACACCTTC
CDR3 protein: CASSPDTGRGYTF

J gene: TRBJ1-1
V gene: TRBV20-1
clone size: NA
D gene: NA
CDR3 DNA: TGCAGTGCTAGAGTTCTTTTCGGGACACTCGACATGAACACTGAAGCTTTCTTT
CDR3 protein: CSARVLFGTLDMNTEAFF

J gene: TRBJ2-1
V gene: TRBV5-1
clone size: NA
D gene: NA
CDR3 DNA: TGCGCCAGCAACCTGTACGGGACCGACAGCAATGAGCAGTTCTTC
CDR3 protein: CASNLYGTDSNEQFF

J gene: TRBJ1-2
V gene: TRBV19
clone size: few
D gene: NA
CDR3 DNA: TGTGCCAGTAGTTTCTTGGGTACAGGCGAAAACTATGGCTACACCTTC
CDR3 protein: CASSFLGTGENYGYTF

J gene: TRBJ2-3
V gene: TRBV7-2
clone size: few
D gene: TRBD2
CDR3 DNA: TGTGCCAGCAGCCTACGACTAGCGGGAGAGGAAAGGGGCACAGATACGCAGTATTTT
CDR3 protein: CASSLRLAGEERGTDTQYF

J gene: TRBJ1-1
V gene: TRBV12-3/TRBV12-4
clone size: few
D gene: NA
CDR3 DNA: TGTGCCAGCAGTTACGGAGGGGCTGAAGCTTTCTTT
CDR3 protein: CASSYGGAEAFF

J gene: TRBJ1-3
V gene: TRBV7-2
clone size: many
D gene: NA
CDR3 DNA: TGTGCCAGCAGCACCCGGACGGCTGGAAACACCATATATTTT
CDR3 protein: CASSTRTAGNTIYF

J gene: TRBJ2-7
V gene: TRBV7-3
clone size: NA
D gene: TRBD2
CDR3 DNA: TGTGCCAGCAGCCCCATAGGGGGACTAGCGGACGAGCAGTACTTC
CDR3 protein: CASSPIGGLADEQYF

J gene: TRBJ1-4
V gene: TRBV4-1
clone size: NA
D gene: NA
CDR3 DNA: TGCGCCAGCAGCCAACCGACAGTGTTGAGCCCCGACAATGAAAAACTGTTTTTT
CDR3 protein: CASSQPTVLSPDNEKLFF

J gene: TRBJ2-4
V gene: TRBV4-3
clone size: few
D gene: NA
CDR3 DNA: TGCGCCAGCAGCCAAGCGATGGGCCCGAAAAACATTCAGTACTTC
CDR3 protein: CASSQAMGPKNIQYF

J gene: TRBJ2-6
V gene: TRBV4-3
clone size: NA
D gene: NA
CDR3 DNA: TGCGCCAGCAGCCAAGACGGCAACTCTGGGGCCAACGTCCTGACTTTC
CDR3 protein: CASSQDGNSGANVLTF

J gene: TRBJ2-1
V gene: TRBV6-2/TRBV6-3
clone size: NA
D gene: TRBD2
CDR3 DNA: TGTGCCAGCAGTAGAATACCGGGTGGGGGACTAGCTTACAATGAGCAGTTCTTC
CDR3 protein: CASSRIPGGGLAYNEQFF